This T cell receptor (beta chain) originates from a study of spatial heterogeneity in lung cancer. About the research overall: More beta-chain than alpha-chain sequences were consistently detected. In tumor regions TCR transcript counts correlated strongly with a matched bulk RNA-seq T cell module score.

Notes on this clonotype: Its specificity is unknown.

Time point denoted: sample taken at primary tumor resection. Unsorted whole RNA of tumor, nontumor lung or frozen PBMC was sequenced. Study-level findings and limits: How many expanded intratumoral alpha and beta TCRs were present tracked the tumor mutation count, which was a count of nonsynonymous mutations. The study estimated approximately 7% alpha and 12% to 15% beta chain coverage of tumor T cells.

TCRdb reanalysed the 5' RACE reads using MiXCR and keeps one entry per CDR3 protein. The table lists around 9,300 distinct CDR3 sequences, approximately 49% of them singletons, with 28% in the top ten. The material sequenced was lung tumor tissue, taken at surgery. This receptor was identified in a female donor with early-stage non-small cell lung cancer.

The CDR3 is CASSQYLGGTQYF. The CDR3 DNA reads TGTGCCAGCAGCCAGTATCTAGGCGGGACCCAGTACTTC. The chain links TRBV3-1 to TRBJ2-5; the D is unclear. CDR1 and CDR2 from the germline V gene are LGHDT and YNNKEL (reference sequence). V dropped 3 bases and J dropped 7 bases, with 12 bases sitting between them. There are 13 residues in the CDR3.